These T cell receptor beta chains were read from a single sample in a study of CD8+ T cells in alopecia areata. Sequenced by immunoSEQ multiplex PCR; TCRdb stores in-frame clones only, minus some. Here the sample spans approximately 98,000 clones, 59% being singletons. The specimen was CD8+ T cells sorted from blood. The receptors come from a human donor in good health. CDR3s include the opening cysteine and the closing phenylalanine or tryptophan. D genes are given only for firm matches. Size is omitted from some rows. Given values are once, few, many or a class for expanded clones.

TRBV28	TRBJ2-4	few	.	CASSFDPDYLAKNIQYF	TGTGCCAGCAGCTTCGATCCCGATTACCTAGCCAAAAACATTCAGTACTTC
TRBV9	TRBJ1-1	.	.	CASSPEGTEAFF	TGTGCCAGCAGCCCCGAGGGTACTGAAGCTTTCTTT
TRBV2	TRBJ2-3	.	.	CASSELPGTDTQYF	TGTGCCAGCAGCGAACTGCCTGGCACAGATACGCAGTATTTT
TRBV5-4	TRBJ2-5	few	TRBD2	CASSARTSFEGETQYF	TGTGCCAGCAGCGCCCGGACTAGCTTCGAAGGAGAGACCCAGTACTTC
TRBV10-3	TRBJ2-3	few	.	CAITLEAGASTDTQYF	TGTGCCATCACGTTGGAGGCGGGGGCTAGCACAGATACGCAGTATTTT
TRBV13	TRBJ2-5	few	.	CATRQGGQETQYF	TGTGCCACCCGACAGGGAGGGCAAGAGACCCAGTACTTC
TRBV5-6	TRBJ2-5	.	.	CASSLYKETQYF	TGTGCCAGCAGCTTGTATAAAGAGACCCAGTACTTC
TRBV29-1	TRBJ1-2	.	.	CSVIPDSGYGYTF	TGCAGCGTTATACCCGACAGCGGCTATGGCTACACCTTC
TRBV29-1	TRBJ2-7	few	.	CSVDEGGEQYF	TGCAGCGTTGATGAGGGAGGCGAGCAGTACTTC
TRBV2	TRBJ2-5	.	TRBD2	CASPPERLAGGRETQYF	TGTGCCAGCCCGCCGGAAAGACTAGCGGGGGGCCGGGAGACCCAGTACTTC
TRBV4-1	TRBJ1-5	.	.	CASSQEGEGPYNQPQHF	TGCGCCAGCAGCCAAGAAGGGGAGGGTCCGTACAATCAGCCCCAGCATTTT
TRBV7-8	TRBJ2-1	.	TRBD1	CASSFTGVEQFF	TGTGCCAGCAGCTTCACAGGGGTCGAGCAGTTCTTC
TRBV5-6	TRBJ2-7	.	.	CASTQGAGDHEQYF	TGTGCCAGCACCCAAGGGGCAGGGGACCACGAGCAGTACTTC
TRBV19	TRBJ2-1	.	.	CASSISDEQFF	TGTGCCAGTAGTATCTCCGATGAGCAGTTCTTC
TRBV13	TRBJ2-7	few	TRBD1	CASSLGQGLWYEQYF	TGTGCCAGCAGCCTAGGACAGGGGCTTTGGTACGAGCAGTACTTC
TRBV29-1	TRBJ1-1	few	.	CSAPPSAANTEAFF	TGCAGCGCCCCCCCCTCAGCTGCGAACACTGAAGCTTTCTTT
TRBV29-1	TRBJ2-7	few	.	CSVEEGRGEQYF	TGCAGCGTTGAGGAGGGGAGAGGCGAGCAGTACTTC
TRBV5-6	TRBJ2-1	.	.	CASSFGGKEEQFF	TGTGCCAGCAGCTTCGGAGGGAAAGAGGAGCAGTTCTTC
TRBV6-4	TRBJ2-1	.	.	CASSERGSVLEQFF	TGTGCCAGCAGTGAACGGGGGAGCGTTCTGGAGCAGTTCTTC
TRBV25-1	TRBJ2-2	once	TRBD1	CASSEPDRGRTGELFF	TGTGCCAGCAGTGAACCCGACAGGGGTAGAACCGGGGAGCTGTTTTTT
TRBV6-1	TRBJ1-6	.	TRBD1	CAISESGQGMAPLHF	TGTGCCATCAGTGAGTCGGGACAGGGTATGGCACCCCTCCACTTT
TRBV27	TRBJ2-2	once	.	CASSFSTGGTGELFF	TGTGCCAGCAGTTTTTCGACAGGCGGTACCGGGGAGCTGTTTTTT
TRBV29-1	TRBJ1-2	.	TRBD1	CSARLRDRGGYGYTF	TGCAGCGCACGCCTCCGGGACAGGGGTGGCTATGGCTACACCTTC
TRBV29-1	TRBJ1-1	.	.	CSVELGPGNTEAFF	TGCAGCGTTGAATTAGGACCAGGGAACACTGAAGCTTTCTTT
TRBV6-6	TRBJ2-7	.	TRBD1	CACGGGQGVWEQYF	TGTGCCTGCGGCGGGGGACAGGGGGTGTGGGAGCAGTACTTC
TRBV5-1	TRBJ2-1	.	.	CASSLFPNNEQFF	TGCGCCAGCAGCTTGTTTCCCAACAATGAGCAGTTCTTC
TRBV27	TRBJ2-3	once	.	CASSPQGLITDTQYF	TGTGCCAGCAGCCCCCAGGGGCTGATCACAGATACGCAGTATTTT
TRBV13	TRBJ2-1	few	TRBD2	CASSLAGLAINEQFF	TGTGCCAGCAGCTTGGCCGGACTAGCTATCAATGAGCAGTTCTTC
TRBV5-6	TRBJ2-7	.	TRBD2	CASSFPPGGANEQYF	TGTGCCAGCAGCTTCCCCCCGGGGGGGGCCAACGAGCAGTACTTC
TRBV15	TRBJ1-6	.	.	CATSHSGSPLHF	TGTGCCACCAGTCACTCCGGTTCACCCCTCCACTTT
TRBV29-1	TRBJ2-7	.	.	CSVRTDEQYF	TGCAGCGTTCGGACAGACGAGCAGTACTTC
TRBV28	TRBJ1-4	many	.	CASSLMDTNEKLFF	TGTGCCAGCAGTTTAATGGACACTAATGAAAAACTGTTTTTT
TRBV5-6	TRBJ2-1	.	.	CASSFGGFPYNEQFF	TGTGCCAGCAGCTTCGGGGGTTTCCCGTACAATGAGCAGTTCTTC
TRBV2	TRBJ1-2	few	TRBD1	CASRTGSHYGYTF	TGTGCCAGCAGGACAGGGTCCCACTATGGCTACACCTTC
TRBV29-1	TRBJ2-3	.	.	CSVVGTGTDTQYF	TGCAGCGTTGTTGGAACAGGCACAGATACGCAGTATTTT
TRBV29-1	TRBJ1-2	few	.	CSVEDVLNNYGYTF	TGCAGCGTTGAAGACGTGCTCAATAACTATGGCTACACCTTC
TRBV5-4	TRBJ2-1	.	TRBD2	CASSPGLASLDEQFF	TGTGCCAGCAGCCCGGGACTAGCTAGCCTCGATGAGCAGTTCTTC
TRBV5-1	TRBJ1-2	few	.	CASSLETGYGYTF	TGTGCCAGCAGCTTGGAGACAGGCTATGGCTACACCTTC
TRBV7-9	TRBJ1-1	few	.	CASSLQTAPGTEAFF	TGTGCCAGCAGCCTCCAGACAGCGCCGGGCACTGAAGCTTTCTTT
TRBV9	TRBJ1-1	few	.	CASSPYLNTEAFF	TGTGCCAGCAGCCCATACCTTAACACTGAAGCTTTCTTT
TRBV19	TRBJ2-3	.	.	CASSMQLGHFTDTQYF	TGTGCCAGTAGTATGCAATTGGGACATTTCACAGATACGCAGTATTTT
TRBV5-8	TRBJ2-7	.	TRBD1	CASSPWTGADSYEQYF	TGTGCCAGCAGCCCTTGGACAGGGGCGGACTCCTACGAGCAGTACTTC
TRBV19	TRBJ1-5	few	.	CASSDTSNQPQHF	TGTGCCAGTAGCGATACTAGCAATCAGCCCCAGCATTTT
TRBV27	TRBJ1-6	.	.	CASSLGGGLTSPLHF	TGTGCCAGCAGTTTAGGTGGGGGGCTCACTTCACCCCTCCACTTT